These 27 T cell receptor beta chains originate from one sample sequenced in a study of shared clonotypes between healthy human individuals. Sequenced by immunoSEQ multiplex PCR; TCRdb stores in-frame clones only, minus some. The sample holds some 740,000 clones, 92% seen once. Naivety among CD8 cells was defined by CD45RO negativity and positive CCR7 selection, thereby excluding terminally differentiated effector memory CD45RA+ cells. The source material was naive CD8+ T cells sorted from blood. The receptor set was obtained from a man under 40 in good health.

The chain couples TRBV27 to TRBJ2-7; 10 nucleotides line up with TRBD2. The V gene's germline CDR1 is MNHEY and CDR2 SMNVEV (reference sequence). J gave up 1 base and V 6 bases, and 6 bases lay outside the gene matches. The CDR3 sequence is 15 residues long. CDR3 amino acids: CASSTSGIGSYEQYF. DNA for the CDR3: TGTGCCAGCAGCACTAGCGGGATCGGATCCTACGAGCAGTACTTC.

This clone was detected once. The V and J genes are TRBV2 and TRBJ1-2, with TRBD1 matching 8 bases. The germline V gene encodes CDR1 SNHLY and CDR2 FYNNEI. J was trimmed by 3 bases and V by 3 bases; bases with no gene match: 3. This CDR3 spans 14 amino acids. The CDR3 sequence: CASSEAGGYYGYTF. DNA for the CDR3: TGTGCCAGCAGTGAGGCAGGGGGCTACTATGGCTACACCTTC.

The chain employs TRBV27 and TRBJ2-5; D may be TRBD1 (5 bases). The CDR3 totals 15 residues. Germline CDR1 is MNHEY and CDR2 is SMNVEV (reference sequence). V lost 5 bases and J 1 base, leaving 14 bases between the germline ends. This CDR3 reads CASSPEGASQETQYF. CDR3 in DNA: TGTGCCAGCAGTCCCGAAGGGGCCAGCCAAGAGACCCAGTACTTC.

V is TRBV4-3 and J is TRBJ2-1; D not certain. V was clipped by 1 base and J by 6 bases, with 10 bases between them. Germline V CDR1 and CDR2: LGHNA, YSLEER. The CDR3 loop spans 14 amino acids. This CDR3 is CASSQVALGNEQFF. DNA of the CDR3: TGCGCCAGCAGCCAAGTAGCTTTAGGCAATGAGCAGTTCTTC.

The chain employs TRBV27 and TRBJ2-5, with D hard to call. The CDR3 totals 14 residues. The ends were cut back, 5 bases at V and 7 bases at J, with 17 bases in the middle. Germline CDR1 reads MNHEY; CDR2 reads SMNVEV (reference sequence). The CDR3 region is CASSPPEPWWTQYF. In DNA, the CDR3 is TGTGCCAGCAGTCCCCCGGAACCGTGGTGGACCCAGTACTTC.

The V call is TRBV6-5, the J call TRBJ2-3; D possibly corresponds to TRBD1 (6 bases). CDR1 is MNHEY and CDR2 is SVGAGI in the germline V gene. The CDR3 contains 13 residues. V shed 5 bases and J shed 4 bases, with 10 bases lying between them. The CDR3 protein is CASSRRGADTQYF. The CDR3 DNA sequence: TGTGCCAGCAGTCGCAGGGGCGCAGATACGCAGTATTTT.

The chain carries TRBV6-5 and TRBJ1-1; no definite D call. Trimming pared 0 bases from V and 7 bases from J, leaving 9 bases between. Germline CDR1 reads MNHEY; CDR2 reads SVGAGI. This CDR3 is 13 amino acids long. CDR3 sequence (DNA): TGTGCCAGCAGTTACTCGAACGGAGTTGAAGCTTTCTTT. It yields the protein CASSYSNGVEAFF.

The rearrangement links TRBV6-1 to TRBJ1-2; 10 bases are shared with TRBD1. V gave up 6 bases and J gave up 0 bases; unmatched junction bases: 4. Per the germline V gene, CDR1 is MNHNS and CDR2 is SASEGT. The CDR3 contains 15 residues. CDR3 in DNA: TGTGCCAGCAGCACAGACAGGGGGCCTAACTATGGCTACACCTTC. Protein product: CASSTDRGPNYGYTF.

The genes are TRBV27 and TRBJ2-7; D not certain. Germline V gene data show CDR1 as MNHEY and CDR2 as SMNVEV (reference sequence). This CDR3 has 11 residues. V gave up 7 bases and J gave up 3 bases, with 7 bases separating them. CDR3 nucleotides: TGTGCCAGCATGAGCAACTACGAGCAGTACTTC. This encodes CASMSNYEQYF.

This chain uses TRBV18 with TRBJ2-7; a weak D match, TRBD1 (5 bases). Trimming left V 4 bases short and J 3 bases short, with 16 bases between. This CDR3 is 15 amino acids long. CDR1 and CDR2 (germline): KGHSH, LQKENI. This chain's CDR3 is CASSQGPYLSYEQYF. DNA for the CDR3: TGTGCCAGCTCACAGGGGCCCTATCTCAGCTACGAGCAGTACTTC.

V and J are TRBV27 and TRBJ2-7; D ambiguous. The CDR3 is 14 amino acids. Germline V gene lookup returns CDR1 MNHEY and CDR2 SMNVEV (reference sequence). V was trimmed by 3 bases and J by 1 base, leaving 10 bases between them. The CDR3 sequence: CASSLRGRSYEQYF. In DNA, the CDR3 is TGTGCCAGCAGTTTGAGAGGACGTTCCTACGAGCAGTACTTC.

The rearrangement joins TRBV5-1 to TRBJ2-2; 8 positions match TRBD2. With 2 bases clipped from V and 1 base from J, the junction kept 4 bases outside the gene matches. Germline V gene lookup returns CDR1 SGHRS and CDR2 YFSETQ. CDR3 size: 16 residues. CDR3 nucleotide sequence: TGCGCCAGCAGCTTTGGTAGCGGGAAGAACACCGGGGAGCTGTTTTTT. Its protein product is CASSFGSGKNTGELFF.

Of note for this clone: At one end, the junction sequence differs from germline, possibly due to a read error. The V gene is TRBV25-1, the J gene TRBJ2-1; 11 bases agree with TRBD2. From germline, CDR1 is MGHDK and CDR2 SYGVNS. The CDR3 contains 12 residues. The CDR3 loop is CASISLAGEVIF. The CDR3 DNA sequence: TGTGCCAGCATATCACTAGCGGGAGAGGTAATCTTC.

V gene TRBV6-4 combines with J gene TRBJ1-2; no firm D call. V lost 2 bases, J lost 8 bases, and 12 bases lay in between. This CDR3 is 13 amino acids long. CDR1 is MRHNA, CDR2 SNTAGT, per germline. The DNA for the CDR3 is TGTGCCAGCAGTGACATACCCGGCATCGGCTACACCTTC. Residues: CASSDIPGIGYTF.

This rearrangement joins TRBV19 to TRBJ1-1; 9 bases are shared with TRBD1. V was pared by 5 bases and J by 4 bases, with 5 bases of the junction left unmatched. CDR1 is LNHDA, CDR2 SQIVND, per germline (reference sequence). This CDR3 spans 14 amino acids. As DNA, the CDR3 is TGTGCCAGTAGTTGGGACAGGGTGGGCACTGAAGCTTTCTTT. It encodes CASSWDRVGTEAFF.

The chain uses TRBV13 and TRBJ1-1; D not certain. The V end was cut by 2 bases, the J end by 0 bases, with 10 bases between. CDR3 length: 15 residues. The germline V gene encodes CDR1 PRHDT and CDR2 FYEKMQ (reference sequence). CDR3 sequence reads: CASSLSVVMNTEAFF. The CDR3 nucleotides are TGTGCCAGCAGCTTAAGCGTAGTCATGAACACTGAAGCTTTCTTT.

The V and J genes are TRBV2 and TRBJ2-7; D might be TRBD1 (6 bases). Germline CDR1 SNHLY, CDR2 FYNNEI. CDR3 length equals 11 residues. Trimming left V 6 bases short and J 8 bases short, with 11 bases between. CDR3 region: CASRGQPQQYF. As DNA, the CDR3 is TGTGCCAGCAGAGGACAGCCCCAGCAGTACTTC.

The CDR3 reads CASSQSFRSSYEQYF. In nucleotides, the CDR3 is TGCGCCAGCAGTCAATCTTTCAGGAGCTCCTACGAGCAGTACTTC. The V gene is TRBV23-1, the J gene TRBJ2-7; D ambiguous. TRBV23-1 is an ORF for which the function is uncertain. The ends were cut back, 0 bases at V and 0 bases at J, with 9 bases in the middle. The CDR3 loop spans 15 amino acids.

The rearrangement joins TRBV27 to TRBJ2-1; D is unclear. The CDR3 covers 12 residues. The germline gives CDR1 MNHEY, CDR2 SMNVEV (reference sequence). Trimming stripped 6 bases from V and 8 bases from J, with 11 bases between. The CDR3 nucleotides are TGTGCCAGCAGCCTACGTAGCCATGAGCAGTTCTTC. Translation gives CASSLRSHEQFF.

Turning to this clone: An end of the junction does not agree with germline; a read error may underlie this. This chain uses TRBV13 with TRBJ2-7; 14 nucleotides match TRBD2. Germline loops: CDR1 PRHDT, CDR2 FYEKMQ (reference sequence). The CDR3 is made up of 16 amino acids. The CDR3 sequence is CASSLGAGLAGGEQYF. In nucleotides, the CDR3 is TGTGCCAGCAGCCTAGGGGCTGGACTAGCGGGAGGCGAGCAGTACTTC.

The J gene is TRBJ2-7, the V gene TRBV7-9; D is ambiguous. The CDR3 has 15 residues. V lost 6 bases and J 2 bases, leaving 17 bases between the germline ends. Germline loops: CDR1 SEHNR, CDR2 FQNEAQ (reference sequence). DNA of the CDR3: TGTGCCAGCAGTACGCCGGGTACAGAGCCCTACGAGCAGTACTTC. Translation gives CASSTPGTEPYEQYF.

The V gene is TRBV7-9, the J gene TRBJ2-5, with TRBD1 identical over 7 bases. CDR1 and CDR2 from the germline V gene are SEHNR and FQNEAQ (reference sequence). The CDR3 contains 15 residues. The ends lost 5 bases at V and 4 bases at J; junction bases unmatched: 10. The CDR3 sequence is CASSSRTGSRETQYF. In nucleotides, the CDR3 is TGTGCCAGCAGCAGCCGGACAGGCTCGCGAGAGACCCAGTACTTC.

The chain links TRBV5-6 to TRBJ1-1, with TRBD1 identical over 7 bases. The germline CDR1 and CDR2 sequences are SGHDT and YYEEEE. The V and J ends lost 7 bases and 0 bases, in that order; junction bases with no gene match: 3. The CDR3 extends over 13 amino acids. DNA of the CDR3: TGTGCCAGCTCCCAGGGGGTGAACACTGAAGCTTTCTTT. It specifies CASSQGVNTEAFF. The whole variable domain, remainder taken from reference TRBV5-6 and TRBJ1-1, is DAGVTQSPTHLIKTRGQQVTLRCSPKSGHDTVSWYQQALGQGPQFIFQYYEEEERQRGNFPDRFSGHQFPNYSSELNVNALLLGDSALYLCASSQGVNTEAFFGQGTRLTVV.

The V and J genes are TRBV25-1 and TRBJ1-1; D perhaps matches TRBD1 (6 bases). This CDR3 has 16 residues. Trimming took off 5 bases at V and 3 bases at J, with 19 bases between the two ends. Germline CDR1 reads MGHDK; CDR2 reads SYGVNS. CDR3 residues: CASSPTETGRYTEAFF. CDR3 coding DNA: TGTGCCAGCAGTCCCACCGAGACAGGTCGATACACTGAAGCTTTCTTT.

The chain recombines TRBV29-1 with TRBJ1-1; D not certain. The CDR3 spans 14 residues. Germline CDR1 is SQVTM and CDR2 is ANQGSEA. The ends were cut back, 4 bases at V and 3 bases at J, with 15 bases in the middle. In nucleotides, the CDR3 is TGCAGCGTTGTTCCGGCAACCGGGGACACTGAAGCTTTCTTT. It translates to CSVVPATGDTEAFF.

V and J are TRBV19 and TRBJ2-7, with TRBD2 identical over 8 bases. Germline CDR1 reads LNHDA; CDR2 reads SQIVND (reference sequence). This CDR3 spans 14 amino acids. V shed 2 bases and J 3 bases; nucleotides not matched to a gene: 3. The CDR3 sequence: CASSILAGRYEQYF. The CDR3 DNA reads as TGTGCCAGTAGTATACTAGCGGGCCGCTACGAGCAGTACTTC.

The chain is built from TRBV28 and TRBJ1-2, with D uncertain. Trimming pared 4 bases from V and 0 bases from J, leaving 12 bases between. CDR1 and CDR2 from the germline V gene are MDHEN and SYDVKM. This CDR3 has 15 residues. DNA for the CDR3: TGTGCCAGCAGTTATCCAGGATTAGCTAACTATGGCTACACCTTC. This sequence encodes CASSYPGLANYGYTF.